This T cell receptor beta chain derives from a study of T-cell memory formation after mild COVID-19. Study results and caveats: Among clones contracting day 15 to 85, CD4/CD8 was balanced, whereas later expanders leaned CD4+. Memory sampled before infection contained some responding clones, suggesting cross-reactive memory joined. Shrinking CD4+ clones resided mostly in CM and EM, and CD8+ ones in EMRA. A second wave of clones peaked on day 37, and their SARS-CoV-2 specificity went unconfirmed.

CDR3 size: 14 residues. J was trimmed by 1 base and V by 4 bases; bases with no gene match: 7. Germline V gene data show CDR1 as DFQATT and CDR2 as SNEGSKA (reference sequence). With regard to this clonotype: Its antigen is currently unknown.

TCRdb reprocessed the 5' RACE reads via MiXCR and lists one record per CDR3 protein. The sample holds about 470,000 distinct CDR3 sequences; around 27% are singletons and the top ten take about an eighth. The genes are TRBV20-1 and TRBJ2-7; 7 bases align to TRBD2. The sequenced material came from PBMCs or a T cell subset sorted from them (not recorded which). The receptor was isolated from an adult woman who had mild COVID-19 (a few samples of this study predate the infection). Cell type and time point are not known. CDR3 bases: TGCAGTGCTAAGGCTCCAGCGGGGTCCTACGAGCAGTACTTC. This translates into CSAKAPAGSYEQYF.